Sequencing of this TCR beta chain was carried out in a study of control samples from healthy donors and cancer patients. TCRdb keeps only in-frame clones here, not all; method: immunoSEQ multiplex PCR. Found here are about 180,000 clones, approximately 94% of them singletons; the top ten hold about 1.4%. The sample taken for sequencing was blood. This receptor was identified in a man aged 25 to 45 in good health.

The CDR3 nucleotides read TGTGCTAGTGGTTTGGGACCCCGGGGGACAGGGACCCACGAGCAGTACTTC. This codes for CASGLGPRGTGTHEQYF. This rearrangement joins TRBV12-5 to TRBJ2-7; 9 bases are shared with TRBD1. The germline V gene encodes CDR1 LGHNT and CDR2 FRNRAP. The CDR3 runs to 17 residues. V gave up 1 base and J gave up 5 bases; unmatched junction bases: 12.